This record looks at one T cell receptor beta chain sequence and its context. This clonotype was detected ten times or more. It has no known antigen specificity. There are no base qualities to consult, and no much larger clone falls within one base. These data are taken from a study (dated by TCRdb to between 2014 and 2017). Turning to the overall study: The study examined whether tumor-infiltrating Tregs in breast cancer are drawn from blood Tregs or arise in situ by conversion from other CD4+ T cell subsets. Overall study results and their limits: In terms of TCR gene usage, tumor memory CD4+ T cells clustered together with blood and lymph node memory CD4+ cells, as well as with lymph node naive CD4+ cells. The greatest overlap of tumor-infiltrating Treg TCR alpha and beta sequences was observed with tumor naive CD4+ T cells, followed by blood naive CD4+ T cells. Validation in the larger cohort was restricted to a single TCR beta V-J rearrangement rather than whole repertoires.

The V and J ends are trimmed by 4 bases and 5 bases, leaving 12 bases between them. The CDR3 measures 14 amino acids from cysteine to phenylalanine. Here the CDR3 DNA is all that survives: 42 bases in frame from base 1. Based on the germline V gene (reference sequence), the CDR1 and CDR2 sequences are SEHNR and FQNEAQ. Full-length TCR variable regions were amplified by 5' RACE PCR with constant-region reverse primers, and semi-nested PCR with Nested Universal Primer A was subsequently performed. Using the ReliaPrep RNA Cell Miniprep System, total RNA was extracted, and the SMARTer RACE 5'/3' Kit was then used to reverse transcribe the RNA into 5'RACE-ready cDNA. Multiplex adaptors were used to barcode full-length TCR alpha and beta libraries, and the barcoded libraries were sequenced on an Illumina MiSeq. The source study handled its data this way. For each of nine subset-tissue groups, sequencing data from the five patients were combined, and the groups were compared by unsupervised clustering of TCR gene usage. The Morisita-Horn index was used to calculate repertoire similarity, with shared sequences weighted according to their contribution to each repertoire. TCRdb's own reprocessing of the public reads used fastp at Q25 and MiXCR and kept productive beta chains. Under each unique CDR3 protein, matching rows form one entry showing the most common genes and DNA. The authors' filters were not applied to this entry. The sample yields around 37,000 distinct CDR3 sequences; less than 30% were counted once. Jointly, the top ten make up about 3.7% of the sample.

Memory CD4+ T cells were isolated as CD4+CD45RO+CD25- cells. Tregs, naive and memory CD4+ T cells from tumor, blood and ipsilateral draining lymph nodes of a handful of breast cancer patients underwent full-length TCR alpha and beta sequencing. Tumor tissue and lymph nodes from ipsilateral axillary dissection were perfused with PBS, minced and digested with collagenase I and hyaluronidase. Mononuclear cells from lymph nodes or roughly 50 ml of peripheral blood were isolated by Ficoll density gradient centrifugation. Sorted cell populations were confirmed by FACS to exceed 90% purity. Sequenced input: memory CD4+ T cells sorted from a lymph node. Interpreted using the paper, the cell subset or site label stands for: memory CD4+ T cells, CD4+CD45RO+CD25-. This receptor was identified in a female donor with breast cancer. The receptor chain draws on TRBV7-9 and TRBJ2-1, and the D gene may be TRBD2, 6 bases matching. The CDR3 reads as follows: CASSSGTGNNEQFF. The nucleotides read TGTGCCAGCAGCTCCGGGACTGGCAACAATGAGCAGTTCTTC.